Each of the 22 T cell receptor beta chains below was sequenced from the same sample in a study of T cell responses to AZD1222 COVID-19 vaccine. Generated by immunoSEQ multiplex PCR, the TCRdb table keeps only in-frame clones and is missing some. In the table there are tens of thousands of clones, approximately 90% of which are singletons. The sequencing here drew on peripheral blood, taken 28 days after the second AZD1222 dose. These TCRs come from an adult who received the AZD1222 COVID-19 vaccine.

This chain uses TRBV7-6 with TRBJ2-3, with TRBD2 as a possible D gene (6 bases). The CDR3 extends over 16 amino acids. V was pared by 5 bases and J by 1 base, with 16 bases between. Germline lookup yields CDR1 SGHVS and CDR2 FNYEAQ. The CDR3 nucleotides are TGTGCCAGCAGCCTCGGGAGTTCCACTCGCACAGATACGCAGTATTTT. It is translated as CASSLGSSTRTDTQYF.

The chain joins TRBV29-1 to TRBJ1-5, with D perhaps TRBD1 (6 bases). The CDR3 loop spans 13 amino acids. Trimming shortened V by 6 bases and J by 1 base, and 10 bases separated the two germline ends. Germline V gene lookup returns CDR1 SQVTM and CDR2 ANQGSEA. Here the CDR3 DNA reads TGCAGCGTGGGGGGGGGCAGCAATCAGCCCCAGCATTTT. It specifies CSVGGGSNQPQHF.

The chain links TRBV28 to TRBJ1-6, with no clear D. Between the trimmed V and J ends, which lost 2 bases and 8 bases, there was a span of 1 base. This CDR3 is built from 11 residues. Germline-derived CDR1 and CDR2 are MDHEN and SYDVKM. The CDR3 loop is CASSLDSPLHF. The CDR3 bases are TGTGCCAGCAGTTTAGATTCACCCCTCCACTTT.

The chain has TRBV7-2 and TRBJ2-1; D is uncertain. This CDR3 is built from 14 residues. Germline CDR1 reads SGHTA; CDR2 reads FQGNSA. Trimming removed 0 bases from V and 4 bases from J, with 7 bases in between. CDR3 bases: TGTGCCAGCAGCTTAGCGGGCCGGTACAATGAGCAGTTCTTC. This encodes CASSLAGRYNEQFF.

The V and J genes are TRBV7-9 and TRBJ1-5; TRBD1 might be the D (5 bases). Per the germline V gene, CDR1 is SEHNR and CDR2 is FQNEAQ (reference sequence). The CDR3 consists of 16 residues. Trimming left V 5 bases short and J 2 bases short, with 16 bases between. CDR3 residues: CASSVGTGSRNQPQHF. Here the CDR3 DNA reads TGTGCCAGCAGCGTCGGGACTGGTTCGCGCAATCAGCCCCAGCATTTT.

V usage is TRBV7-9 and J usage is TRBJ1-2; no definite D call. Germline values: CDR1 SEHNR, CDR2 FQNEAQ (reference sequence). Deletions cut 5 bases from V and 3 bases from J, with 13 bases between. The CDR3 extends over 14 amino acids. CDR3 loop: CASSIRSRDYGYTF. CDR3 in DNA: TGTGCCAGCAGCATTCGTTCAAGGGACTATGGCTACACCTTC.

The chain links TRBV6-5 to TRBJ1-3, with D possibly TRBD1 on 5 matching bases. The CDR3 contains 14 residues. Trimming took 2 bases from V and 1 from J, leaving 6 bases between them. CDR1 MNHEY and CDR2 SVGAGI come from the germline V gene. CDR3 in DNA: TGTGCCAGCAGTTACGGGGGGTCTGGAAACACCATATATTTT. As protein: CASSYGGSGNTIYF.

The CDR3 DNA is TGCGCCAGCAGCTTATCGATAGGGGGCAGTGGAAACACCATATATTTT. It yields the protein CASSLSIGGSGNTIYF. The genes are TRBV5-1 and TRBJ1-3, with 7 bases identical to TRBD1. Germline V gene data show CDR1 as SGHRS and CDR2 as YFSETQ. Unmatched junction bases numbered 8, after V lost 2 bases and J lost 3 bases. The CDR3 has 16 residues.

The chain joins TRBV28 to TRBJ2-7; 7 bases agree with TRBD1. Germline values: CDR1 MDHEN, CDR2 SYDVKM. V dropped 5 bases and J dropped 3; count of bases not matched to a gene: 7. This CDR3 region has 14 residues. DNA for the CDR3: TGTGCCAGCAGTCGTAGGACAGGTTACTACGAGCAGTACTTC. Amino acid sequence: CASSRRTGYYEQYF.

CDR3 sequence: CASGEQDTEAFF. CDR3 nucleotide sequence: TGTGCCAGCGGAGAGCAAGACACTGAAGCTTTCTTT. The chain has TRBV27 and TRBJ1-1; D ambiguous. This CDR3 contains 12 residues. In germline, CDR1 is MNHEY, CDR2 SMNVEV (reference sequence). Trimming stripped 8 bases from V and 3 bases from J, with 10 bases between.

This sequence joins TRBV3-1 (or the pseudogene TRBV3-2) and TRBJ1-2; a possible D gene is TRBD1 (6 bases). The CDR3 is 15 residues long. Germline V gives CDR1 LGHDT, CDR2 YNNKEL (reference sequence). The V end was cut by 4 bases, the J end by 7 bases, with 19 bases between. As DNA, the CDR3 is TGTGCCAGCAGCCCCACTGGGGGCGGCGGAGGTGGCTACACCTTC. This translates into CASSPTGGGGGGYTF.

This chain joins TRBV5-1 and TRBJ2-7; D unresolved. This CDR3 region has 14 residues. V gave up 2 bases and J gave up 6 bases, with 15 bases separating them. Germline V gene data show CDR1 as SGHRS and CDR2 as YFSETQ. The CDR3 region has the DNA TGCGCCAGCAGCTTTTTAACCGGCGCTCTCGAGCAGTACTTC. Translating it yields CASSFLTGALEQYF.

The rearrangement links TRBV28 to TRBJ2-7; maybe TRBD1 (8 bases). The germline V gene has CDR1 MDHEN and CDR2 SYDVKM. Trimming removed 6 bases at V and 3 bases at J, with 18 bases between. The CDR3 runs 15 residues. The CDR3 DNA reads as TGTGCCAGCAGCTGGGAGGGGACAGGTAACTACGAGCAGTACTTC. This gives the protein CASSWEGTGNYEQYF.

The rearrangement joins TRBV7-5 to TRBJ2-7; TRBD2 was called by the table and not checked on the DNA. TRBV7-5 is noted as a pseudogene. This CDR3 has 15 amino acids. This CDR3 is CVRSRGSGGGYEQYF. CDR3 coding DNA: TGTGTCAGAAGCCGCGGCTCGGGCGGGGGGTACGAGCAGTACTTC.

The chain employs TRBV28 and TRBJ1-4, with 9 bases matching TRBD1. The CDR3 has 16 residues. Germline values: CDR1 MDHEN, CDR2 SYDVKM. V was pared by 2 bases and J by 8 bases, with 9 bases of the junction left unmatched. The DNA for the CDR3 is TGTGCCAGCAGTTTAATACGAGGACAGGGGTTCGAAAAACTGTTTTTT. Translated, it gives CASSLIRGQGFEKLFF.

This sequence joins TRBV4-3 and TRBJ2-2; D is unclear. Per the germline V gene, CDR1 is LGHNA and CDR2 is YSLEER. Deletions cut 4 bases from V and 2 bases from J, with 11 bases between. CDR3 length: 15 residues. The CDR3 coding sequence is TGCGCCAGCAGCCTCGGAGTCAGTAACACCGGGGAGCTGTTTTTT. Protein: CASSLGVSNTGELFF.

The chain combines TRBV5-8 with TRBJ2-7; D call uncertain. The germline V and J ends were trimmed by 0 bases and 6 bases, with 13 bases remaining between them. The CDR3 has 14 residues. CDR1 and CDR2 from the germline V gene are SGHTS and YDEGEE. This chain's CDR3 is CASSLVGTSGEQYF. The CDR3 DNA follows: TGTGCCAGCAGCTTGGTCGGCACGTCCGGCGAGCAGTACTTC. Filled out from reference TRBV5-8 and TRBJ2-7, the complete variable domain reads EAGVTQSPTHLIKTRGQQATLRCSPISGHTSVYWYQQALGLGLQFLLWYDEGEERNRGNFPPRFSGRQFPNYSSELNVNALELEDSALYLCASSLVGTSGEQYFGPGTRLTVT.

The chain has TRBV18 and TRBJ2-1; D might be TRBD1 (5 bases). Germline V gene data show CDR1 as KGHSH and CDR2 as LQKENI. Trimming removed 3 bases at V and 7 bases at J, with 10 bases between. The CDR3 length is 13 residues. CDR3 DNA: TGTGCCAGCTCACCTGCAGGGATTAATGAGCAGTTCTTC. Protein sequence: CASSPAGINEQFF.

This chain uses TRBV19 with TRBJ1-3; no clear D gene. Germline V gene lookup returns CDR1 LNHDA and CDR2 SQIVND (reference sequence). The CDR3 is made up of 14 amino acids. Trimming pared 5 bases from V and 2 bases from J, leaving 10 bases between. The CDR3 DNA follows: TGTGCCAGTAGTCCGGGAGCGGCTGGAAACACCATATATTTT. Its protein product is CASSPGAAGNTIYF.

The V call is TRBV28, the J call TRBJ2-1, with 12 bases that match TRBD2. Germline loops: CDR1 MDHEN, CDR2 SYDVKM. After removal of 7 bases from V and 5 bases from J, the junction contained 9 bases not matched to a gene. The CDR3 contains 16 residues. In DNA, the CDR3 is TGTGCCAGCACCTCCCCGACTAGCGGGAGTCACAATGAGCAGTTCTTC. Amino acids: CASTSPTSGSHNEQFF.

The rearrangement joins TRBV20-1 to TRBJ1-5; D gene ambiguous. The V gene's germline CDR1 is DFQATT and CDR2 SNEGSKA (reference sequence). The CDR3 contains 15 residues. Trimming took off 3 bases at V and 0 bases at J, with 12 bases between the two ends. The CDR3 reads CSASVQVNSNQPQHF. In DNA, the CDR3 is TGCAGTGCTAGTGTGCAGGTGAATAGCAATCAGCCCCAGCATTTT.

V gene TRBV5-6 combines with J gene TRBJ2-3; the match to TRBD1 covers 9 bases. The CDR3 has 14 residues. Germline CDR1 reads SGHDT; CDR2 reads YYEEEE. The junction had 3 bases not matched to a gene; V was cut back by 3 bases and J by 4 bases. The CDR3 region is CASSSRQGADTQYF. As DNA, the CDR3 is TGTGCCAGCAGCTCACGACAGGGGGCAGATACGCAGTATTTT.